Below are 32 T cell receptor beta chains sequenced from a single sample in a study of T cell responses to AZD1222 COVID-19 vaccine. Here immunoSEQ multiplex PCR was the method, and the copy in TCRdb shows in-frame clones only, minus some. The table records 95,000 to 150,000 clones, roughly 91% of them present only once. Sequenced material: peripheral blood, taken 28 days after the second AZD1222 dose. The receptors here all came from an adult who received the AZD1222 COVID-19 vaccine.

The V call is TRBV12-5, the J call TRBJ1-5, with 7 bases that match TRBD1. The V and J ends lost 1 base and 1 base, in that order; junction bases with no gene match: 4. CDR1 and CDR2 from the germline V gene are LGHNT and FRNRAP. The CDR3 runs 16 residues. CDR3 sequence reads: CASGLGGDRSNQPQHF. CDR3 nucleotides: TGTGCTAGTGGTTTGGGGGGGGACAGAAGCAATCAGCCCCAGCATTTT.

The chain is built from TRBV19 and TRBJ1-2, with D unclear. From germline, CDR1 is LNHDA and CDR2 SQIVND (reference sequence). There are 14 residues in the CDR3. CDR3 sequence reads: CASTPRNGVYGYTF. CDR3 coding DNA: TGTGCTTCGACCCCCAGAAACGGGGTCTATGGCTACACCTTC. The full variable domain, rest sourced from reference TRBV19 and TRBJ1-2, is DGGITQSPKYLFRKEGQNVTLSCEQNLNHDAMYWYRQDPGQGLRLIYYSQIVNDFQKGDIAEGYSVSREKKESFPLTVTSAQKNPTAFYLCASTPRNGVYGYTFGSGTRLTVV.

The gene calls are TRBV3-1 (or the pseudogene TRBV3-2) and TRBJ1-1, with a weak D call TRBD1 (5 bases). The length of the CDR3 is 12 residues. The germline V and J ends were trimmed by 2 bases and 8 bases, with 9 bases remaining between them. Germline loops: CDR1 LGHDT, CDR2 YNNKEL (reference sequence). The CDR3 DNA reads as TGTGCCAGCAGCCAACAGGGATCCGAAGCTTTCTTT. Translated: CASSQQGSEAFF.

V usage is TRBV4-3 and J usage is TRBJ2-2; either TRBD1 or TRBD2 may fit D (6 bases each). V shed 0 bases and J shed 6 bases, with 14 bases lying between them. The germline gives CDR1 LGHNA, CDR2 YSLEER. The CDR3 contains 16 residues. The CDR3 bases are TGCGCCAGCAGCCAAGATCAGGCAGGGGAGGCCGGGGAGCTGTTTTTT. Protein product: CASSQDQAGEAGELFF.

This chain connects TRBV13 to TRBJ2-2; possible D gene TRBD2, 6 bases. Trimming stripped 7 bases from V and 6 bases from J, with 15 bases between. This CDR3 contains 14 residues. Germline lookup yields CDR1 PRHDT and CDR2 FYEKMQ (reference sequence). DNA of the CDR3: TGTGCCAGCACCCTTGGGACGGGGGCCGGGGAGCTGTTTTTT. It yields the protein CASTLGTGAGELFF.

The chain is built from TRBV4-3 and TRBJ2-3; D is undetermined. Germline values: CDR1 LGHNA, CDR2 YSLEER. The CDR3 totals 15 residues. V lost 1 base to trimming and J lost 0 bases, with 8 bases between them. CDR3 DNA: TGCGCCAGCAGCCAAGCAGTTTACAGCACAGATACGCAGTATTTT. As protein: CASSQAVYSTDTQYF.

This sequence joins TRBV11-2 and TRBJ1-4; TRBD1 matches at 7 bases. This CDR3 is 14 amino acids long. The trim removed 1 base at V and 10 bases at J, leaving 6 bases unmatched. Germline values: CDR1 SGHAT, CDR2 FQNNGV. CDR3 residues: CASSLVQGSVKLFF. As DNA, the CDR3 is TGTGCCAGCAGCTTAGTACAGGGGTCCGTAAAACTGTTTTTT.

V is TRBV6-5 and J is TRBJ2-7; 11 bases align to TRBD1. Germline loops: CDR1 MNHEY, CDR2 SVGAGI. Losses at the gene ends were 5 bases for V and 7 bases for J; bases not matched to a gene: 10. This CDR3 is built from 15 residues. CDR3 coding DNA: TGTGCCAGCAGTAAACCAGGACAGGGGGCTGGTGAGCAGTACTTC. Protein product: CASSKPGQGAGEQYF.

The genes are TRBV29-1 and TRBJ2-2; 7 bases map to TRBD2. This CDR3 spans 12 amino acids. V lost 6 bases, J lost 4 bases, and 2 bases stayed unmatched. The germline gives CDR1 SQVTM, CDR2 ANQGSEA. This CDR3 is CSVGGSTGELFF. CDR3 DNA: TGCAGCGTGGGGGGGAGCACCGGGGAGCTGTTTTTT.

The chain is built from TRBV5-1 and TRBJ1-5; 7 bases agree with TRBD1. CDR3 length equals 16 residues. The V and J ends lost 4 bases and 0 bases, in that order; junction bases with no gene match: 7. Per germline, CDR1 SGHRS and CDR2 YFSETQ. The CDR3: CASSPGGDNSNQPQHF. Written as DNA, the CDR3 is TGCGCCAGCAGCCCAGGGGGGGACAATAGCAATCAGCCCCAGCATTTT. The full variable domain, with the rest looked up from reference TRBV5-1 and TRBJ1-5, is KAGVTQTPRYLIKTRGQQVTLSCSPISGHRSVSWYQQTPGQGLQFLFEYFSETQRNKGNFPGRFSGRQFSNSRSEMNVSTLELGDSALYLCASSPGGDNSNQPQHFGDGTRLSIL.

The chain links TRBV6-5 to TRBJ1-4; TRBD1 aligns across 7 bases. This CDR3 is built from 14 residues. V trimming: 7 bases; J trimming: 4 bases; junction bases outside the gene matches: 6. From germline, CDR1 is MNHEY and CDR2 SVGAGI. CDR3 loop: CASKRQGYNEKLFF. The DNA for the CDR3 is TGTGCCAGCAAACGACAGGGTTATAATGAAAAACTGTTTTTT.

This chain's CDR3 is CASSHGQNTEAFF. Here the CDR3 DNA reads TGTGCCAGCAGCCACGGACAAAACACTGAAGCTTTCTTT. The gene calls are TRBV3-1 (or the pseudogene TRBV3-2) and TRBJ1-1; maybe TRBD1 (5 bases). Trimming removed 3 bases at V and 2 bases at J, with 7 bases between. Germline V gene sequence: CDR1 LGHDT, CDR2 YNNKEL (reference sequence). The CDR3 runs 13 residues.

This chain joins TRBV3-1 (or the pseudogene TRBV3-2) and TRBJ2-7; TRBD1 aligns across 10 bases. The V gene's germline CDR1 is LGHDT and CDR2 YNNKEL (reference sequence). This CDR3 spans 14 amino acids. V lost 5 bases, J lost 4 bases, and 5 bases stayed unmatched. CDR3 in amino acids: CASSSRQGAYEQYF. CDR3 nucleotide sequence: TGTGCCAGCAGCTCCAGACAGGGGGCTTACGAGCAGTACTTC.

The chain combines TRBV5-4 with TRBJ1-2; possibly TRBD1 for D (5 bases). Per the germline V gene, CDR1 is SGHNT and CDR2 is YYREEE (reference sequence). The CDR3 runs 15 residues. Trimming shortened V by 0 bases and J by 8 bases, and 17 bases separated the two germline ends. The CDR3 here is CASSLGGTLSQGYTF. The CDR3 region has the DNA TGTGCCAGCAGCTTGGGCGGGACGTTATCTCAAGGCTACACCTTC.

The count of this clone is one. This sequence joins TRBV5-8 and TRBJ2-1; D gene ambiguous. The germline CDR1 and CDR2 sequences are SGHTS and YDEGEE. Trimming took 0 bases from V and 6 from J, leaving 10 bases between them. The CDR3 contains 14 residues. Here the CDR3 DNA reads TGTGCCAGCAGCTTGGTTTCGGGTAGCAATGAGCAGTTCTTC. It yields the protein CASSLVSGSNEQFF.

Here the CDR3 DNA reads TGTGCCAGCAGTCTTCATAACCGGGACGGCGTTGCTTTCTTT. It specifies CASSLHNRDGVAFF. The chain couples TRBV6-5 to TRBJ1-1; a possible D gene is TRBD1 (5 bases). Germline V gene data show CDR1 as MNHEY and CDR2 as SVGAGI. The CDR3 runs to 14 residues. Trimming stripped 5 bases from V and 11 bases from J, with 21 bases between.

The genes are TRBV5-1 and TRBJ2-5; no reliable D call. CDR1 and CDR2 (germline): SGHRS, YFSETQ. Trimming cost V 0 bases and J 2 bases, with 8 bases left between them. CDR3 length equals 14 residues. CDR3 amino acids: CASSLGQAQETQYF. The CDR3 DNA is TGCGCCAGCAGCTTGGGCCAGGCACAAGAGACCCAGTACTTC.

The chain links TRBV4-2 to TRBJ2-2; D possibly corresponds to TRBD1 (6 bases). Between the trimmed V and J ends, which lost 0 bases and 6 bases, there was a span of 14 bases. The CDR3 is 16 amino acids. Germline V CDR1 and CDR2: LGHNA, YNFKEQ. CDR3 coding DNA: TGTGCCAGCAGCCAAGATTCTCCAGGGGATTCCGGGGAGCTGTTTTTT. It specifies CASSQDSPGDSGELFF.

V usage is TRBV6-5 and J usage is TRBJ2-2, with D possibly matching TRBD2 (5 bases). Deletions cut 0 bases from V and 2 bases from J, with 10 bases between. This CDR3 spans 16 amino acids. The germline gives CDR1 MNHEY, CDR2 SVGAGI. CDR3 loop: CASSYSRGYNTGELFF. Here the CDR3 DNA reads TGTGCCAGCAGTTACTCAAGAGGGTATAACACCGGGGAGCTGTTTTTT.

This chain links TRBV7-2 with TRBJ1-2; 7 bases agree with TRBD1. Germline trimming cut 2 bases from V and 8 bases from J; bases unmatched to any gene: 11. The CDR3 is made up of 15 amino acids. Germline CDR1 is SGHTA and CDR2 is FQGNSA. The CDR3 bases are TGTGCCAGCAGCTTAAACCTACCAGGGGGTAGGGGCTACACCTTC. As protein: CASSLNLPGGRGYTF.

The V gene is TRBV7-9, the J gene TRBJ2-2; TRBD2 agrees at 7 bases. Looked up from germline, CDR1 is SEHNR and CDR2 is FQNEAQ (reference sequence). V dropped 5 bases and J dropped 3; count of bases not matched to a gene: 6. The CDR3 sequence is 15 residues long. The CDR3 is CASSPLARHTGELFF. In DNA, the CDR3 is TGTGCCAGCAGCCCACTAGCGAGACACACCGGGGAGCTGTTTTTT.

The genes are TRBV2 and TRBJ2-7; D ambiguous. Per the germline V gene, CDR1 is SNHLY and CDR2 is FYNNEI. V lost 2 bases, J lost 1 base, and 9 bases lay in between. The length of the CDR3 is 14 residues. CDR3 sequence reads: CASSERLKSYEQYF. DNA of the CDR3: TGTGCCAGCAGTGAACGATTGAAATCCTACGAGCAGTACTTC.

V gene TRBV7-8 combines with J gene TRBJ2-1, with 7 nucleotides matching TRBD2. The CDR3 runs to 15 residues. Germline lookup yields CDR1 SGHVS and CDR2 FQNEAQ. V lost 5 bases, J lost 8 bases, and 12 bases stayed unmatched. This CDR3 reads CASSPRTRLNHEQFF. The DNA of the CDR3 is TGTGCCAGCAGCCCCCGGACTAGACTTAACCATGAGCAGTTCTTC.

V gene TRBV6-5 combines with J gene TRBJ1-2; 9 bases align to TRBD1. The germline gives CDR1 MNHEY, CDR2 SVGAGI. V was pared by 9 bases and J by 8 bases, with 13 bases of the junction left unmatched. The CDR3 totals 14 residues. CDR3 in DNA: TGTGCCAGTCTGGGGCGGGACAGGGTATTCGGCTACACCTTC. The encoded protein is CASLGRDRVFGYTF.

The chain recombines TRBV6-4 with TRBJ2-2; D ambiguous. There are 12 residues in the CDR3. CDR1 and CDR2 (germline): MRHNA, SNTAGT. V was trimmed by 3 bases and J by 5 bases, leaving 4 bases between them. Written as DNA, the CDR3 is TGTGCCAGCAGTGATCGGACCGGGGAGCTGTTTTTT. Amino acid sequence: CASSDRTGELFF.

The CDR3 loop is CASSSDGGRKYF. CDR3 nucleotides: TGTGCCAGCAGTTCAGACGGGGGGCGGAAATACTTC. This chain joins TRBV6-5 and TRBJ2-4, with a weak D call TRBD2 (7 bases). Deletions cut 4 bases from V and 16 bases from J, with 17 bases between. This CDR3 comprises 12 residues. The germline V gene has CDR1 MNHEY and CDR2 SVGAGI.

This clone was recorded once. The DNA for the CDR3 is TGTGCCAGCAGTTACTCGGCCGTACCGGGAGATACGCAGTATTTT. It translates to CASSYSAVPGDTQYF. The chain couples TRBV6-2 or TRBV6-3 to TRBJ2-3, with unresolved D. The ends were cut back, 0 bases at V and 5 bases at J, with 12 bases in the middle. The CDR3 covers 15 residues. Germline-derived CDR1 and CDR2 are MNHEY and SVGEGT.

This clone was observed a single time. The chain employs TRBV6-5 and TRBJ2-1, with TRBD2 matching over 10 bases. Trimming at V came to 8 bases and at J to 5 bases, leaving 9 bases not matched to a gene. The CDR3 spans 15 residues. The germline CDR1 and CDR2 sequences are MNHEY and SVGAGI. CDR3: CASWFRLAGNNEQFF. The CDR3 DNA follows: TGTGCCAGCTGGTTCCGACTAGCGGGCAACAATGAGCAGTTCTTC.

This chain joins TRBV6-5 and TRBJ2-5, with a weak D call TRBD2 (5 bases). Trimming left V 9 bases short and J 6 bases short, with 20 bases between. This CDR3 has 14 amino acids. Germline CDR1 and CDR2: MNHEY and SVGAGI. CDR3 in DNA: TGTGCCAGTCTTGAGGGCCCTCCCGGGAAGACCCAGTACTTC. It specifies CASLEGPPGKTQYF.

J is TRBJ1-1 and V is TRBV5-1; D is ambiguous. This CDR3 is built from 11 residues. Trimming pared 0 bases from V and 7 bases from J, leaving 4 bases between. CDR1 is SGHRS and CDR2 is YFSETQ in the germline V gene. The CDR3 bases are TGCGCCAGCAGCTTGGGATTTGAAGCTTTCTTT. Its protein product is CASSLGFEAFF. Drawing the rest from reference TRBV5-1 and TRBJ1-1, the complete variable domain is KAGVTQTPRYLIKTRGQQVTLSCSPISGHRSVSWYQQTPGQGLQFLFEYFSETQRNKGNFPGRFSGRQFSNSRSEMNVSTLELGDSALYLCASSLGFEAFFGQGTRLTVV.

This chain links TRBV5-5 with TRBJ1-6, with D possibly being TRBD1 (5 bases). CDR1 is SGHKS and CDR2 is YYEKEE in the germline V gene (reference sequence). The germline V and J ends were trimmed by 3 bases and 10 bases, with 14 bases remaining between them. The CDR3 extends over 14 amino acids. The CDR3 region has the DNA TGTGCCAGCAGCTCCCACGACCAGGGATCACCCCTCCACTTT. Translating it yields CASSSHDQGSPLHF. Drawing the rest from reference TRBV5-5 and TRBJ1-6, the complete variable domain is DAGVTQSPTHLIKTRGQQVTLRCSPISGHKSVSWYQQVLGQGPQFIFQYYEKEERGRGNFPDRFSARQFPNYSSELNVNALLLGDSALYLCASSSHDQGSPLHFGNGTRLTVT.

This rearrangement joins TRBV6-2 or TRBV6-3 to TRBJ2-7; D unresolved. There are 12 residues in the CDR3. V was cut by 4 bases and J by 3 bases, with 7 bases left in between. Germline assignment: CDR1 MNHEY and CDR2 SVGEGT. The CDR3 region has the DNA TGTGCCAGCAGTTCAAGTATCTACGAGCAGTACTTC. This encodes CASSSSIYEQYF.